This T cell receptor (beta chain) was documented in a study of blood T cells in healthy people across ages (dated by TCRdb to the mid-2010s). Context from the whole study: In model experiments, template switching captured roughly one uniquely barcoded TCR beta cDNA molecule for every two T cells. Donors of different ages were randomly distributed across sequencing lanes to avoid experimental bias. The study analyzed two additional independent replicas of 1 million unique cDNA reads from the same blood draw for two donors, one aged 18 to 30 and one aged 80 or older. Using deep sequencing normalized with unique cDNA molecular identifiers, the study measured how TCR beta repertoire diversity changes with age. Four age groups were formed from the donors: young (average 16 years), middle-aged (around 40), aged (roughly 59) and long-lived (more than 75). The investigation overall reported the following: Because the CMV infection status of the donors was unknown, age-related changes in expanded clonotypes may potentially have been confounded. Estimates of total diversity from one million sequenced T cells were regarded as lower bounds and underestimates. Compared with the aged group, the long-lived group had more naive CD4+ T cells, fewer expanded clones and increased TCR diversity, suggesting age selection. The percentage of naive T cells measured by flow cytometry correlated strongly with observed TCR beta diversity. Bulk unsorted PBMC profiling prevented conclusive comparison of naive and antigen-experienced compartments. Observed TCR beta diversity per million T cells fell roughly linearly with age, and a significant reduction was already apparent by age roughly 40.

Library preparation employed 5' RACE. TCRdb lists the instrument as Illumina HiSeq 2500. A second PCR of roughly 6 to 11 cycles was run with a J-beta primer mix and a sample-barcoded 5' primer. A unique molecular identifier was introduced onto each TCR beta cDNA molecule by a template-switch 5' adaptor carrying 12 random nucleotides. At least 2.5 million CDR3-containing paired-end reads were obtained from each sample. First-strand cDNA synthesis was performed from all RNA using the Mint cDNA synthesis kit, with priming by a TRBC-specific oligonucleotide. Following uracil-DNA glycosylase treatment, all cDNA underwent a first 18-cycle PCR with the universal primers M1SS and BC2_uni_R. Per the authors' processing: For normalization, 1 million high-quality reads were randomly selected from each sample, with every read carrying a distinct molecular identifier. Reads with shared molecular identifiers were discarded instead of being binned into consensus sequences. CDR3 identification, clonotype clustering and error correction used MiTCR with a Q25 quality threshold and the strictest error-elimination algorithm. Lower-bound total TCR beta diversity was estimated with a nonparametric unseen species model using Euler transformation. TCRdb trimmed public reads at Q25 via fastp, called clones via MiXCR and kept in-frame beta chains. Here each entry gathers all rows of one CDR3 protein and keeps the most common genes and DNA. These V and J calls rely on TCRdb rather than the paper's analysis. The sample has 800,000 or so distinct CDR3 sequences on record, roughly 60% of them singletons. About 27% of the sample is in the top ten clones.

The V end loses 3 bases and the J end loses 2 bases, and a stretch of 13 bases separates them. The CDR3 spans 15 residues, from the cysteine through the phenylalanine. Only CDR3 DNA remains: 45 bases, in frame from the first base. Donors were 39 systemically healthy Caucasian individuals from Russia aged roughly 6 to 95 years. Each donor gave roughly 11 milliliters of peripheral blood, drawn into EDTA-treated Vacutainer tubes. Ficoll-Paque density-gradient centrifugation was used to isolate PBMCs, with at least 7 million obtained per sample. Trizol reagent was used to extract total RNA from the PBMCs, yielding at least 5.5 micrograms per sample. For every donor, flow cytometry on a PBMC aliquot measured the percentage of naive CD45RAhigh/CD27high T cells. Concerning this clonotype itself: What antigen it recognizes has not been identified. Base-call qualities are not available, and no considerably larger clone is one nucleotide away.

Rearrangement joined TRBV12-3 or TRBV12-4 to TRBJ1-2, with the D segment identity uncertain. The specimen sequenced was blood. The clonotype originates from a man younger than 45 in good health. The DNA reads TGTGCCAGCAGTTTTGGCGTTCCTGGAAACTATGGCTACACCTTC. Its translation is CASSFGVPGNYGYTF.